These 23 T cell receptor beta chains share one sample of origin, sequenced in a study of blood T cell repertoires in COVID-19 (dated by TCRdb to the early 2020s). The library was built by means of the immunoSEQ multiplex PCR assay. Sourced from immuneACCESS, this table was stored by TCRdb with only in-frame sequences that have V and J called. A share of the clones is absent; for the studies checked, an unresolved V gene accounts for under half, and the remainder has no known explanation. The table for this sample lists fewer than 85,000 clones; roughly 83% of them were counted only once. The top ten clones comprise less than 8% of the sample. The sample consisted of peripheral blood. Receptors were obtained from a woman in her fifties or sixties with acute or convalescent COVID-19.

This sequence joins TRBV24-1 and TRBJ2-1; 9 bases agree with TRBD1. The CDR3 consists of 20 residues. Trimming cost V 4 bases and J 0 bases; bases outside gene matches: 15. Germline assignment: CDR1 KGHDR and CDR2 SFDVKD. The CDR3 nucleotides read TGTGCCACCAGTGAATCCCCCGGGACAGGGACCGGGAGCTCCTACAATGAGCAGTTCTTC. The encoded protein is CATSESPGTGTGSSYNEQFF.

The chain employs TRBV30 and TRBJ1-4, with D possibly TRBD1 on 6 matching bases. The germline V gene has CDR1 GTSNPN and CDR2 SVGIG (reference sequence). The CDR3 is 13 residues long. The germline V and J ends were trimmed by 3 bases and 7 bases, with 12 bases remaining between them. This CDR3 is CAWRGRGSEKLFF. The CDR3 region has the DNA TGTGCCTGGAGAGGCAGGGGTAGTGAAAAACTGTTTTTT. The whole variable domain, remainder taken from reference TRBV30 and TRBJ1-4, is SQTIHQWPATLVQPVGSPLSLECTVEGTSNPNLYWYRQAAGRGLQLLFYSVGIGQISSEVPQNLSASRPQDRQFILSSKKLLLSDSGFYLCAWRGRGSEKLFFGSGTQLSVL.

This rearrangement joins TRBV19 to TRBJ2-7; D perhaps matches TRBD1 (6 bases). V was pared by 5 bases and J by 4 bases, with 15 bases between. Looked up from germline, CDR1 is LNHDA and CDR2 is SQIVND (reference sequence). The CDR3 length is 14 residues. CDR3 bases: TGTGCCAGTAGTGGGGCAGGGGTTCGTTACGAGCAGTACTTC. Translating gives CASSGAGVRYEQYF.

The chain has TRBV6-6 and TRBJ1-4; TRBD1 matches 9 bases. V shed 6 bases, J shed 8 bases, and the junction held 7 bases outside the gene matches. Germline V gene sequence: CDR1 MNHNY, CDR2 SVGAGI (reference sequence). This CDR3 comprises 14 residues. Here the CDR3 reads CASSPGTGREKLFF. The DNA for the CDR3 is TGTGCCAGCAGCCCCGGGACAGGGAGAGAAAAACTGTTTTTT.

CDR3 region: CASGTSAVDTQYF. The CDR3 DNA follows: TGCGCCAGCGGGACTAGCGCGGTCGATACGCAGTATTTT. The chain combines TRBV5-1 with TRBJ2-3, with TRBD2 identical over 10 bases. Germline lookup yields CDR1 SGHRS and CDR2 YFSETQ. This CDR3 has 13 residues. V shed 7 bases and J 6 bases; nucleotides not matched to a gene: 5. Complete variable domain (other parts from reference TRBV5-1 and TRBJ2-3): KAGVTQTPRYLIKTRGQQVTLSCSPISGHRSVSWYQQTPGQGLQFLFEYFSETQRNKGNFPGRFSGRQFSNSRSEMNVSTLELGDSALYLCASGTSAVDTQYFGPGTRLTVL.

A single count supports this clone. The chain has TRBV9 and TRBJ1-3; D gene unclear. CDR1 is SGDLS and CDR2 is YYNGEE in the germline V gene. V shed 0 bases and J shed 0 bases, with 10 bases lying between them. This CDR3 has 16 residues. CDR3 nucleotides: TGTGCCAGCAGCGTAGAGCGCTACTACTCTGGAAACACCATATATTTT. It translates to CASSVERYYSGNTIYF.

This clone was detected only once. The V call is TRBV19, the J call TRBJ1-3; possible D gene TRBD1, 5 bases. Per the germline V gene, CDR1 is LNHDA and CDR2 is SQIVND (reference sequence). Trimming shortened V by 3 bases and J by 0 bases, and 15 bases separated the two germline ends. The CDR3 is 17 residues long. CDR3 loop: CASSIFSDTLSGNTIYF. CDR3 DNA sequence: TGTGCCAGTAGTATCTTTTCGGACACCCTCTCTGGAAACACCATATATTTT.

This clone was counted only a few times. V and J are TRBV4-1 and TRBJ2-7; D unresolved. CDR1 is MGHRA and CDR2 is YSYEKL in the germline V gene. The CDR3 length is 15 residues. Trimming removed 1 base from V and 2 bases from J, with 12 bases in between. The CDR3: CASSQVVVSAYEQYF. The CDR3 nucleotides read TGCGCCAGCAGCCAAGTGGTAGTGAGCGCCTACGAGCAGTACTTC.

This chain joins TRBV7-6 and TRBJ1-3, with D possibly matching TRBD1 (5 bases). With 4 bases removed from V and 1 base from J, the gap between germline ends came to 14 bases. CDR3 length equals 16 residues. The germline gives CDR1 SGHVS, CDR2 FNYEAQ. CDR3 loop: CASSSGALGSGNTIYF. The CDR3 nucleotides read TGTGCCAGCAGCTCTGGGGCCCTCGGGTCTGGAAACACCATATATTTT.

As concerns this clone: Other DNA sequences from this sample encode an identical CDR3 as well. The chain links TRBV25-1 to TRBJ1-1; no definite D call. CDR1 and CDR2 (germline): MGHDK, SYGVNS. This CDR3 is built from 13 residues. V lost 1 base and J lost 3, with 6 bases in between. CDR3 coding DNA: TGTGCCAGCAGTGAATTTGAGGACACTGAAGCTTTCTTT. It is translated as CASSEFEDTEAFF.

Only one count was recorded for this clone. The gene calls are TRBV5-4 and TRBJ1-6; no clear D. The CDR3 covers 14 residues. With 0 bases removed from V and 5 bases from J, the gap between germline ends came to 6 bases. Germline loops: CDR1 SGHNT, CDR2 YYREEE (reference sequence). CDR3 loop: CASSLELNNSPLHF. In DNA form, the CDR3 reads TGTGCCAGCAGCTTGGAGCTGAATAATTCACCCCTCCACTTT.

The chain links TRBV5-1 to TRBJ1-1; 8 bases align to TRBD1. The CDR3 is 15 amino acids. Germline CDR1 is SGHRS and CDR2 is YFSETQ. With 2 bases clipped from V and 6 bases from J, the junction kept 9 bases outside the gene matches. The DNA of the CDR3 is TGCGCCAGCAGCTTAGGGGACAGGTCGGGCGCTGAAGCTTTCTTT. Its protein is CASSLGDRSGAEAFF.

The chain recombines TRBV11-3 with TRBJ2-3, with 7 bases fitting TRBD2. V lost 5 bases and J lost 2; bases outside the gene matches: 7. CDR1 and CDR2 (germline): SGHNT, YENEEA. The CDR3 spans 15 residues. The CDR3 bases are TGTGCCAGCAGCCTCGGGACTACGCCCACAGATACGCAGTATTTT. It translates to CASSLGTTPTDTQYF.

The J gene is TRBJ1-5, the V gene TRBV9, with D tentatively TRBD1 (5 bases). V was shortened by 2 bases and J by 0 bases, with 9 bases between the two germline ends. Germline V lookup: CDR1 SGDLS, CDR2 YYNGEE. The CDR3 length is 15 residues. CDR3 DNA: TGTGCCAGCAGCGTCGGACATTTTAGCAATCAGCCCCAGCATTTT. It yields the protein CASSVGHFSNQPQHF.

The chain combines TRBV19 with TRBJ1-2; TRBD1 agrees at 7 bases. Germline V gene sequence: CDR1 LNHDA, CDR2 SQIVND (reference sequence). Unmatched junction bases numbered 7, after V lost 2 bases and J lost 4 bases. CDR3 length: 15 amino acids. The CDR3 DNA sequence: TGTGCCAGTAGTATAAAAGGGGGACAGAGCTATGGCTACACCTTC. Its protein product is CASSIKGGQSYGYTF.

The table lists this clone with a count of one. V and J are TRBV19 and TRBJ1-2; D is unclear. CDR1 is LNHDA, CDR2 SQIVND, per germline (reference sequence). V lost 6 bases and J lost 1, with 15 bases in between. The CDR3 covers 15 residues. The chain's CDR3 is CASRPRGENNYGYTF. The CDR3, as DNA: TGTGCCAGTAGGCCGCGCGGGGAGAATAACTATGGCTACACCTTC.

A single count supports this clone. The V and J genes are TRBV19 and TRBJ1-6, with 8 bases matching TRBD1. This CDR3 has 14 residues. Germline-derived CDR1 and CDR2 are LNHDA and SQIVND (reference sequence). V lost 6 bases and J lost 9; bases outside the gene matches: 7. In DNA, the CDR3 is TGTGCCAGTAGGGCCGGACAGGGTTTTTCACCCCTCCACTTT. This translates into CASRAGQGFSPLHF.

The V gene is TRBV5-1, the J gene TRBJ1-4; tentatively, D is TRBD1 (5 bases). The CDR3 runs 15 residues. The germline V gene encodes CDR1 SGHRS and CDR2 YFSETQ. The ends were cut back, 1 base at V and 5 bases at J, with 12 bases in the middle. The chain's CDR3 is CASSLSPQGNEKLFF. As DNA, the CDR3 is TGCGCCAGCAGCTTGTCTCCCCAGGGAAATGAAAAACTGTTTTTT.

The rearrangement joins TRBV19 to TRBJ1-1, with D possibly being TRBD1 (5 bases). The CDR3 length is 18 residues. Trimming stripped 8 bases from V and 5 bases from J, with 30 bases between. Germline V gene lookup returns CDR1 LNHDA and CDR2 SQIVND (reference sequence). CDR3 protein: CASRRGGGPIQTETEAFF. The CDR3 DNA sequence: TGTGCCAGTCGGCGGGGCGGGGGTCCTATACAAACGGAAACTGAAGCTTTCTTT.

The gene calls are TRBV12-5 and TRBJ1-1; unclear D gene. With 3 bases removed from V and 4 bases from J, the gap between germline ends came to 9 bases. This CDR3 spans 13 amino acids. Germline values: CDR1 LGHNT, CDR2 FRNRAP. As DNA, the CDR3 is TGTGCTAGTGGTTTAAGAGGAGGCACTGAAGCTTTCTTT. Residues: CASGLRGGTEAFF.

The CDR3 DNA sequence: TGTGCCAGCAGCCGCGGGGATCGGGGGGCCCGGGAGCAGTACTTC. Its translation: CASSRGDRGAREQYF. The chain combines TRBV5-4 with TRBJ2-7; D is perhaps TRBD2 (7 bases). Trimming took 4 bases from V and 7 from J, leaving 21 bases between them. CDR1 is SGHNT, CDR2 YYREEE, per germline (reference sequence). The CDR3 covers 15 residues.

CDR3 region: CASSFEWEGANTQYF. The CDR3 DNA follows: TGCGCCAGCAGCTTTGAATGGGAGGGTGCAAATACGCAGTATTTT. The genes are TRBV5-1 and TRBJ2-3, with 7 bases identical to TRBD2. This CDR3 is built from 15 residues. In germline, CDR1 is SGHRS, CDR2 YFSETQ. The junction had 10 bases not matched to a gene; V was cut back by 2 bases and J by 7 bases.

The chain is built from TRBV29-1 and TRBJ2-4, with 9 bases matching TRBD2. Looked up from germline, CDR1 is SQVTM and CDR2 is ANQGSEA. Trimming cost V 4 bases and J 0 bases; bases outside gene matches: 7. This CDR3 spans 16 amino acids. In nucleotides, the CDR3 is TGCAGCGTTGCGGCTAGCGGGATTATAGCCAAAAACATTCAGTACTTC. This sequence encodes CSVAASGIIAKNIQYF.